This section outlines one T cell receptor beta chain sequence together with its context. The data stem from a study of shared clonotypes between healthy human individuals. The ends were cut back, 4 bases at V and 7 bases at J, with 11 bases in the middle. This CDR3 spans 13 amino acids. Germline assignment: CDR1 GTSNPN and CDR2 SVGIG (reference sequence). Assay used: immunoSEQ multiplex PCR; TCRdb lists only in-frame clones, some missing. The sample includes hundreds of thousands of clones, around 77% of them seen just once. The chain is built from TRBV30 and TRBJ1-6, with D maybe TRBD1 (5 bases). The origin of this receptor is a woman aged 40 to 50 in good health. Some clones in this sample may be carry-over from other donors' samples. Sequencing was carried out using PBMCs. The CDR3 DNA is TGTGCCTGGACGGCGGAGGGGAATTCACCCCTCCACTTT. Translation: CAWTAEGNSPLHF. Full variable domain (rest looked up from reference TRBV30 and TRBJ1-6): SQTIHQWPATLVQPVGSPLSLECTVEGTSNPNLYWYRQAAGRGLQLLFYSVGIGQISSEVPQNLSASRPQDRQFILSSKKLLLSDSGFYLCAWTAEGNSPLHFGNGTRLTVT.